This entry describes one T cell receptor (beta chain). This clone's antigen is unknown. This receptor is murine, so its gene names and germline sequences reflect the mouse genome. The read is 1 residue too short to cover the CDR3 end, so that end is filled in from the germline J gene. The time point label on this specimen signifies: mouse harvest day 14 after allogeneic transplant. Each mouse graft consisted of 10^7 T-cell-depleted bone marrow cells plus 10^6 splenic CD5+ T cells and was given by tail vein injection. To model GVHD in mice, a major MHC-mismatch B6 (H2b) into BALB/c (H2d) model was used, and tissues were profiled at day 7 or 14. On day 7 or 14 post-transplant, mouse tissues and retro-orbital blood were harvested with separate sterile tools for each animal, and livers were flushed before harvest. Before genomic DNA isolation with the DNeasy Blood & Tissue Kit, mouse tissues were minced using razor blades in buffered saline.

The germline V gene (reference sequence) gives CDR1 as KGHPV and CDR2 as FQNQEV. V lost 8 bases and J lost 4 bases, and the count of bases not matched to a germline gene is 3. Measured from the cysteine to the phenylalanine, the CDR3 is 13 residues long. The DNA has 36 bases, all within the CDR3, and is read from base 1. This sample is part of a study of tissue T cells after allogeneic stem cell transplantation (dated by TCRdb to between 2022 and 2023). For the study in its entirety: TCR beta repertoires were profiled across many tissues obtained from research autopsies of patients with and without GVHD, as well as in mouse models of GVHD. The human part of the study was a prospective observational study with no blinding and no randomization. General study outcomes and caveats: In both patients and mice, T cells from blood and spleen covered only a limited part of the TCR repertoire found in tissues. Within patients, how anatomically similar tissues were was a major factor shaping TCR repertoire composition, regardless of disease or transplant status. The study did not establish which tissue TCRs were alloreactive or antigen-specific, and some clones may have been host cells that persisted. Only a few T cell clones appeared in more than one patient, yet motif-based clustering showed tissue-specific repertoire signatures that were shared between patients. A small and clinically heterogeneous patient cohort was studied, and sampling depth was acknowledged as a limitation.

The library was generated by the immunoSEQ multiplex PCR assay. TCRbeta CDR3 sequencing was performed at survey depth by Adaptive Biotechnologies, and CDR3 sequences, V/J genes, productive frequency and template counts were reported. Amplification of TCR beta CDR3 regions started from genomic DNA instead of RNA. Per the authors' processing: Pairwise repertoire overlap between tissues was quantified with Jensen-Shannon divergence, where 1 means complete divergence and 0 identical. Tissues were clustered by single-linkage agglomerative hierarchical clustering of pairwise JSD values, and the clustering results were displayed as dendrograms. GLIPH2 was applied to all patient samples using simulation_depth 1000, kmer_min_depth 3, and cdr3_length_cutoff 8, and only groups with more than two unique CDR3s were retained. In a standardized tissue-overlap score, Jaccard GLIPH-group overlap across patients was extrapolated to a standard repertoire size of 1000 clones. To look at how diversity was associated with clinical or experimental variables, linear mixed-effect models were used, with tissue treated as a fixed effect and individual treated as a random effect. The source is immuneACCESS, and TCRdb retained only in-frame sequences with V and J called. Part of the clones is not carried over; for the studies checked, unresolved V genes explain less than half of this, and the remainder is unexplained. V, J and clone size are taken as reported in that table, and D and trimming were inferred from the DNA itself. The sample table records under 9,000 clones; approximately 35% of these occur just once. The ten largest clones add up to under 3.5% of the sample.

The sequence was collected from a female BALB/c mouse given C57BL/6 T cells with graft-versus-host disease after an allogeneic hematopoietic cell transplant. Sequenced input: skin. Here the chain combines TRBV26 and TRBJ2-1; 9 of the junction bases match TRBD1. The CDR3 region has the sequence CASSGTGYAEQFF. The DNA read from the CDR3 is TGTGCCAGCTCCGGGACAGGGTATGCTGAGCAGTTC.